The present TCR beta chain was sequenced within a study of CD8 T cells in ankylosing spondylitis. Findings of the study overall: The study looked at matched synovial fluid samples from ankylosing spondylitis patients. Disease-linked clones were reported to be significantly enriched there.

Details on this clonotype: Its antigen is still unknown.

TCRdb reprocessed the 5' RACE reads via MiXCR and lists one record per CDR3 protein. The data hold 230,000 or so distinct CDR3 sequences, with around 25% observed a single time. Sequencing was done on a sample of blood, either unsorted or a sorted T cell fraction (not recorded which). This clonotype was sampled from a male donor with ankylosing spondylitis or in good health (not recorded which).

The CDR3 DNA is TGTGCCAGCAGTGAATCCAGGGCTGGTCAGCCCCAGCATTTT. Its protein is CASSESRAGQPQHF. This chain links TRBV2 with TRBJ1-5; TRBD1 is a possible D gene (5 bases). Between the trimmed V and J ends, which lost 2 bases and 6 bases, there was a span of 11 bases. The CDR3 sequence is 14 residues long. CDR1 and CDR2 (germline): SNHLY, FYNNEI.